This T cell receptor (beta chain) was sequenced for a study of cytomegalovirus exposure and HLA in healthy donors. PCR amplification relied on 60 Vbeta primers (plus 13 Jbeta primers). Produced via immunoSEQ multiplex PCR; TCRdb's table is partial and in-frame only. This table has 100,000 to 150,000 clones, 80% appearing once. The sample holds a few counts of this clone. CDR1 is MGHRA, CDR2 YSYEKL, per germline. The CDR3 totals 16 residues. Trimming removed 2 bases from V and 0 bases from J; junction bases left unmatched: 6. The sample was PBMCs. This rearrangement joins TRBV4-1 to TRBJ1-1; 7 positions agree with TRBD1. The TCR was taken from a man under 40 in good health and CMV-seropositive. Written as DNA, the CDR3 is TGCGCCAGCAGCCAACTAGGGACAGCCGTGAACACTGAAGCTTTCTTT. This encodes CASSQLGTAVNTEAFF.